Presented here are 18 T cell receptor beta chains from one specimen sequenced in a study of shared clonotypes between healthy human individuals. Clones were sequenced by immunoSEQ multiplex PCR, and TCRdb holds only the in-frame ones, with some missing. The sample has over a million clones; roughly 96% are singletons. Input material: naive CD4+ T cells sorted from blood. Described subset: CD45RA+ positively selected. These receptors all stem from a man aged 25-45 years in good health.

A single count supports this clone. The V gene is TRBV5-1, the J gene TRBJ1-1; unclear D gene. This CDR3 comprises 13 residues. Germline values: CDR1 SGHRS, CDR2 YFSETQ. Between the trimmed V and J ends, which lost 2 bases and 1 base, there was a span of 6 bases. CDR3 nucleotide sequence: TGCGCCAGCAGCTTTTGGCCGAACACTGAAGCTTTCTTT. Its protein product is CASSFWPNTEAFF. The whole variable domain, remainder taken from reference TRBV5-1 and TRBJ1-1, is KAGVTQTPRYLIKTRGQQVTLSCSPISGHRSVSWYQQTPGQGLQFLFEYFSETQRNKGNFPGRFSGRQFSNSRSEMNVSTLELGDSALYLCASSFWPNTEAFFGQGTRLTVV.

On this clone itself: Additional DNA sequences in this sample encode the identical CDR3. The chain couples TRBV6-1 to TRBJ1-5; no reliable D call. Between the trimmed V and J ends, which lost 4 bases and 3 bases, there was a span of 4 bases. CDR3 size: 12 residues. CDR1 and CDR2 from the germline V gene are MNHNS and SASEGT. In DNA, the CDR3 is TGTGCCAGCAGTGTCAACAATCAGCCCCAGCATTTT. This encodes CASSVNNQPQHF.

This chain uses TRBV2 with TRBJ2-7; D unclear. Germline values: CDR1 SNHLY, CDR2 FYNNEI. V lost 2 bases and J lost 6, with 8 bases in between. This CDR3 is 12 amino acids long. CDR3 coding DNA: TGTGCCAGCAGTGAAATCAGAGGCGAGCAGTACTTC. Amino acid sequence: CASSEIRGEQYF.

This clone was counted a single time. V usage is TRBV7-8 and J usage is TRBJ1-5; 10 nucleotides match TRBD1. This CDR3 is 15 amino acids long. Germline V gene sequence: CDR1 SGHVS, CDR2 FQNEAQ. V dropped 6 bases and J dropped 5; count of bases not matched to a gene: 7. CDR3: CASRSGTGAYQPQHF. CDR3 DNA sequence: TGTGCCAGCAGGTCCGGGACAGGGGCTTATCAGCCCCAGCATTTT.

The rearrangement uses TRBV5-1 and TRBJ2-7; TRBD1 matches 10 bases. The CDR3 spans 15 residues. V trimming: 3 bases; J trimming: 2 bases; junction bases outside the gene matches: 5. CDR1 is SGHRS, CDR2 YFSETQ, per germline. The CDR3 spells CASSSGQGGTYEQYF. The CDR3 region has the DNA TGCGCCAGCAGCTCAGGACAGGGGGGGACCTACGAGCAGTACTTC.

The chain is built from TRBV29-1 and TRBJ1-3, with 8 bases matching TRBD1. The germline V gene has CDR1 SQVTM and CDR2 ANQGSEA. V gave up 6 bases and J gave up 0 bases; unmatched junction bases: 7. The CDR3 is 15 residues long. For the CDR3, the DNA is TGCAGCGTAGTAACCGGACAGGGCTCTGGAAACACCATATATTTT. Its translation is CSVVTGQGSGNTIYF.

This rearrangement joins TRBV2 to TRBJ1-2, with 8 bases identical to TRBD1. The CDR3 has 16 residues. The trim removed 4 bases at V and 5 bases at J, leaving 12 bases unmatched. Germline CDR1 is SNHLY and CDR2 is FYNNEI. The CDR3 sequence is CASSVNGQGNRYGYTF. In nucleotides, the CDR3 is TGTGCCAGCAGTGTTAACGGACAGGGTAATCGATATGGCTACACCTTC.

The J gene is TRBJ2-7, the V gene TRBV2, with a tentative D call TRBD2 (6 bases). CDR1 and CDR2 from the germline V gene are SNHLY and FYNNEI. With 11 bases removed from V and 6 bases from J, the gap between germline ends came to 20 bases. This CDR3 has 13 residues. The CDR3 region is CACNRDSLGEQYF. Written as DNA, the CDR3 is TGTGCCTGTAACCGGGACTCCTTGGGCGAGCAGTACTTC.

This chain joins TRBV19 and TRBJ1-1; 11 positions match TRBD1. V was clipped by 2 bases and J by 5 bases; unmatched bases: 10. The CDR3 loop spans 17 amino acids. Per germline, CDR1 LNHDA and CDR2 SQIVND (reference sequence). The CDR3 protein is CASSILPPGQGVTEAFF. The CDR3 region has the DNA TGTGCCAGTAGTATACTTCCCCCGGGACAGGGGGTGACTGAAGCTTTCTTT.

This chain connects TRBV5-8 to TRBJ1-2; D is possibly TRBD1 (6 bases). This CDR3 has 15 amino acids. V gave up 2 bases and J gave up 4 bases, with 15 bases separating them. Per germline, CDR1 SGHTS and CDR2 YDEGEE. The CDR3, as DNA: TGTGCCAGCAGCTTCGTAGGGGGAGGAGGCTATGGCTACACCTTC. It codes for CASSFVGGGGYGYTF.

The chain recombines TRBV14 with TRBJ2-1; 7 bases map to TRBD2. Unmatched junction bases numbered 6, after V lost 4 bases and J lost 9 bases. This CDR3 spans 13 amino acids. Per the germline V gene, CDR1 is SGHDN and CDR2 is FVKESK. The CDR3 sequence is CASSPRLAGEQFF. The CDR3 region has the DNA TGTGCCAGCAGCCCGAGACTAGCCGGTGAGCAGTTCTTC.

This clone occurred once. The DNA for the CDR3 is TGTGCCAGCAGTGGACTACCAACTAATGAAAAACTGTTTTTT. Protein product: CASSGLPTNEKLFF. This sequence joins TRBV28 and TRBJ1-4; D call uncertain. CDR3 length: 14 residues. Per the germline V gene, CDR1 is MDHEN and CDR2 is SYDVKM. V lost 5 bases to trimming and J lost 0 bases, with 7 bases between them.

The gene calls are TRBV29-1 and TRBJ1-1, with a weak D call TRBD1 (6 bases). CDR3 length equals 13 residues. Trimming shortened V by 3 bases and J by 5 bases, and 13 bases separated the two germline ends. Per the germline V gene, CDR1 is SQVTM and CDR2 is ANQGSEA. CDR3 residues: CSVESQGGTEAFF. The DNA of the CDR3 is TGCAGCGTTGAGTCACAGGGTGGGACTGAAGCTTTCTTT.

The chain has TRBV27 and TRBJ2-5; TRBD1 matches at 9 bases. V shed 6 bases, J shed 5 bases, and the junction held 7 bases outside the gene matches. This CDR3 is 14 amino acids long. CDR1 is MNHEY, CDR2 SMNVEV, per germline (reference sequence). CDR3 in DNA: TGTGCCAGCAGGCCGGACAGGGGTCGGGAGACCCAGTACTTC. It yields the protein CASRPDRGRETQYF.

Turning to this clone: This sample includes further DNA sequences coding for the same CDR3. The V and J genes are TRBV2 and TRBJ1-5, with 8 nucleotides matching TRBD1. The germline V gene encodes CDR1 SNHLY and CDR2 FYNNEI. This CDR3 has 13 residues. J gave up 7 bases and V 4 bases, and 3 bases lay outside the gene matches. The CDR3 bases are TGTGCCAGCAGTGGACAGGGGACCCAGCCCCAGCATTTT. Translating gives CASSGQGTQPQHF.

The rearrangement links TRBV29-1 to TRBJ2-3; perhaps D is TRBD1 or TRBD2 (6 bases each). The CDR3 has 14 residues. V lost 1 base to trimming and J lost 2 bases, with 10 bases between them. Germline CDR1 and CDR2: SQVTM and ANQGSEA. The DNA of the CDR3 is TGCAGCGTTGAAGTAAGGGGGGTCACAGATACGCAGTATTTT. Protein sequence: CSVEVRGVTDTQYF.

In regard to this clone: The sample holds other DNA sequences that translate to the same CDR3. The chain recombines TRBV18 with TRBJ2-1, with D unclear. V lost 3 bases and J 10 bases, leaving 7 bases between the germline ends. The CDR3 length is 11 residues. From germline, CDR1 is KGHSH and CDR2 LQKENI. The DNA of the CDR3 is TGTGCCAGCTCACCGAAAGAAGAGCAGTTCTTC. Translated: CASSPKEEQFF.

In this sample, this clone turned up once. The gene calls are TRBV5-1 and TRBJ2-7; 7 nucleotides match TRBD1. The CDR3 is made up of 14 amino acids. In germline, CDR1 is SGHRS, CDR2 YFSETQ. The J segment lost 2 bases and the V segment lost 7 bases, leaving 9 bases of the junction unmatched. The CDR3 is CASYRDSGAYEQYF. The DNA for the CDR3 is TGCGCCAGCTACCGGGACAGCGGAGCCTACGAGCAGTACTTC.